This TCR beta chain was obtained from a study of blood T cells in healthy people across ages. A second PCR, run for about 7 to 11 cycles, used a sample-barcoded 5' primer plus a J-beta primer mix. Each CDR3 protein gets one entry after TCRdb re-called the 5' RACE reads with MiXCR. Here the sample spans hundreds of thousands of distinct CDR3 sequences, roughly 50% being singletons. This CDR3 spans 13 amino acids. The J segment lost 5 bases and the V segment lost 7 bases, leaving 9 bases of the junction unmatched. Germline V gives CDR1 SQVTM, CDR2 ANQGSEA. The J gene is TRBJ1-2, the V gene TRBV29-1; 8 bases are a match to TRBD1. Material for sequencing was blood. This clonotype originated in a man older than 75 in good health. CDR3 in DNA: TGCAGCGCTGGGGGGGACAGGAGGTATGGCTACACCTTC. It yields the protein CSAGGDRRYGYTF.